This note documents a single T cell receptor beta chain sequence. CDR1 SGDLS and CDR2 YYNGEE come from the germline V gene. There are 16 residues in the CDR3. J was trimmed by 3 bases and V by 3 bases; bases with no gene match: 5. Authors' processing steps: It was from reference gene primer amplification that nucleated cell counts were estimated. Profiled with immunoSEQ multiplex PCR; TCRdb holds only in-frame clones, not every one. V and J calls and clone size come straight from that table; D and trimming were deduced from the DNA. The sample lists 190,000 or so clones; more than 75% were seen once. This entry comes from a study of blood T cell repertoires in COVID-19. Turning to the study itself: The United States, Italy and Spain provided the acute and convalescent COVID-19 samples. PBMCs, B-cell-depleted T cells, or T cells were the source of the cDNA or gDNA that made up the material.

This rearrangement joins TRBV9 to TRBJ2-2; 10 bases are a match to TRBD2. Sequencing used peripheral blood. The receptor's source is a man aged 35-49 years with active or convalescent COVID-19. CDR3 loop: CASSETTSGDTGELFF. The CDR3 DNA sequence: TGTGCCAGCAGCGAGACTACTAGCGGGGACACCGGGGAGCTGTTTTTT. The entire variable domain, with the rest obtained from reference TRBV9 and TRBJ2-2, is as follows: DSGVTQTPKHLITATGQRVTLRCSPRSGDLSVYWYQQSLDQGLQFLIQYYNGEERAKGNILERFSAQQFPDLHSELNLSSLELGDSALYFCASSETTSGDTGELFFGEGSRLTVL.